Below are 28 T cell receptor beta chains sequenced from a single sample in a study of Graves' ophthalmopathy and Graves' hyperthyroidism. TCR beta CDR3 amplification used RNA transcripts. RT-PCR in the first round used HTBI primers; a second-round multiplex PCR followed. TCRdb fed the multiplex PCR reads into MiXCR, producing one record per CDR3 protein. The table has approximately 700,000 distinct CDR3 sequences, about 40% seen once. Input material: peripheral blood. The receptors stem from an adult man with Graves' ophthalmopathy.

The V gene is TRBV19, the J gene TRBJ1-5, with D unresolved. Trimming cost V 5 bases and J 2 bases, with 10 bases left between them. The germline V gene has CDR1 LNHDA and CDR2 SQIVND (reference sequence). CDR3 length: 14 residues. The CDR3 reads CASSRPMGNQPQHF. The CDR3 nucleotides are TGTGCCAGTAGTCGACCGATGGGCAATCAGCCCCAGCATTTT.

The chain recombines TRBV2 with TRBJ2-3; 10 bases fit TRBD1. With 6 bases clipped from V and 3 bases from J, the junction kept 15 bases outside the gene matches. The CDR3 loop spans 18 amino acids. Germline V CDR1 and CDR2: SNHLY, FYNNEI. The CDR3 region has the DNA TGTGCCAGCAGCCAGACAGGGGGCTCGACGCCCGATACAGATACGCAGTATTTT. Amino acids: CASSQTGGSTPDTDTQYF.

About this clonotype itself: This may stem from a read error, because a much larger clone lies one nucleotide away. The gene calls are TRBV5-1 and TRBJ2-5; D assignment may be TRBD1 or TRBD2 (6 bases each). The CDR3 loop spans 15 amino acids. In germline, CDR1 is SGHRS, CDR2 YFSETQ. CDR3 sequence (DNA): TGCACCAGCAGCATAACGGGGGCCTCCCAAGAGACCCAGTACTTC. Protein sequence: CTSSITGASQETQYF.

The genes are TRBV10-3 and TRBJ1-1; D call uncertain. With 5 bases removed from V and 1 base from J, the gap between germline ends came to 5 bases. This CDR3 has 12 residues. Germline CDR1 and CDR2: ENHRY and SYGVKD. CDR3 loop: CAISQWNTEAFF. The CDR3, as DNA: TGTGCCATCAGTCAGTGGAACACTGAAGCTTTCTTT.

V gene TRBV7-3 combines with J gene TRBJ2-2, with D possibly TRBD1 on 6 matching bases. The CDR3 sequence is 15 residues long. Trimming removed 5 bases from V and 2 bases from J, with 12 bases in between. CDR1 is SGHTA and CDR2 is FQGTGA in the germline V gene. In DNA form, the CDR3 reads TGTGCCAGCAGCCAGGGACACCCCAACACCGGGGAGCTGTTTTTT. Translation gives CASSQGHPNTGELFF.

Concerning this clonotype itself: Possible read error: a much larger clone is one base away. The CDR3 does not close with the conserved phenylalanine or tryptophan, likely indicating a read error. This chain joins TRBV20-1 and TRBJ1-6; the match to TRBD1 covers 10 bases. The length of the CDR3 is 13 residues. Germline V lookup: CDR1 DFQATT, CDR2 SNEGSKA (reference sequence). V gave up 6 bases and J gave up 10 bases; unmatched junction bases: 6. Here the CDR3 DNA reads TGCAGTGCCGTGGACAGGGGGGAGTCACCCCTCCACCTT. Translating it yields CSAVDRGESPLHL.

This clonotype was counted at least ten times. The rearrangement uses TRBV2 and TRBJ2-2; TRBD1 might be the D (6 bases). The CDR3 totals 13 residues. Germline-derived CDR1 and CDR2 are SNHLY and FYNNEI. Trimming stripped 6 bases from V and 6 bases from J, with 11 bases between. The DNA of the CDR3 is TGTGCCAGCAGAAACACAGGGTCCGGGGAGCTGTTTTTT. Translating gives CASRNTGSGELFF.

The table lists this clonotype with many counts. The chain links TRBV29-1 to TRBJ2-2; the D gene is possibly TRBD1 (8 bases). V lost 3 bases and J 5 bases, leaving 13 bases between the germline ends. The CDR3 extends over 14 amino acids. Germline V gene sequence: CDR1 SQVTM, CDR2 ANQGSEA. The CDR3 sequence: CSVEKQGGTGELFF. The CDR3 DNA is TGCAGCGTTGAGAAACAGGGGGGGACCGGGGAGCTGTTTTTT.

A remark on this clonotype: Lacking the conserved final phenylalanine or tryptophan, this CDR3 likely reflects a read error. No DNA is shown, since the ends of the CDR3 on it are uncertain; the CDR3 is the one TCRdb lists. The chain has TRBV24-1 and TRBJ1-1; the table's D call TRBD1 went unverified against the DNA. Germline V gene sequence: CDR1 KGHDR, CDR2 SFDVKD. The CDR3 numbers 9 amino acids, ends counted. CDR3 protein: CATSDRANY.

The chain couples TRBV20-1 to TRBJ1-4, with a possible D match to TRBD1 (5 bases). V lost 3 bases, J lost 7 bases, and 9 bases lay in between. CDR3 length: 12 residues. Germline V lookup: CDR1 DFQATT, CDR2 SNEGSKA (reference sequence). CDR3 loop: CSARVGGEKLFF. Here the CDR3 DNA reads TGCAGTGCTAGGGTCGGGGGTGAAAAACTGTTTTTT.

This clonotype was seen many times. J is TRBJ1-2 and V is TRBV20-1; D uncertain. Germline V gene lookup returns CDR1 DFQATT and CDR2 SNEGSKA (reference sequence). This CDR3 has 14 amino acids. The V end lost 6 bases, the J end lost 0 bases, and 14 bases lay between the germline ends. The CDR3 DNA follows: TGCAGTGCCTGGTCCCTAGAAGCTAACTATGGCTACACCTTC. Residues: CSAWSLEANYGYTF.

In this sample, this clonotype turned up many times. This chain connects TRBV6-5 to TRBJ1-6; D not certain. The CDR3 is made up of 14 amino acids. The V end lost 6 bases, the J end lost 4 bases, and 10 bases lay between the germline ends. Germline V gives CDR1 MNHEY, CDR2 SVGAGI. CDR3 region: CASSPYKYNSPLHF. The CDR3 bases are TGTGCCAGCAGCCCATACAAATATAATTCACCCCTCCACTTT.

This clonotype was seen a few times. This chain joins TRBV5-1 and TRBJ2-5; D is undetermined. Trimming pared 4 bases from V and 0 bases from J, leaving 16 bases between. Germline CDR1 SGHRS, CDR2 YFSETQ. There are 16 residues in the CDR3. The CDR3 spells CASSPLGRVNQETQYF. CDR3 nucleotides: TGCGCCAGCAGCCCGCTTGGAAGGGTAAACCAAGAGACCCAGTACTTC. Based on the CDR3 plus reference TRBV5-1 and TRBJ2-5, the full variable domain is KAGVTQTPRYLIKTRGQQVTLSCSPISGHRSVSWYQQTPGQGLQFLFEYFSETQRNKGNFPGRFSGRQFSNSRSEMNVSTLELGDSALYLCASSPLGRVNQETQYFGPGTRLLVL.

Turning to this clonotype: It is unclear where the CDR3 begins or ends on the DNA, so no DNA is shown, and the CDR3 is as TCRdb lists it. The chain combines TRBV11-1 with TRBJ2-2. A total of 13 residues make up the CDR3, ends included. CDR1 and CDR2 (germline): SGHAT, FQDESV (reference sequence). The CDR3 spells CASSLVLAGSCFF.

This clonotype showed up many times. The chain is built from TRBV15 and TRBJ2-7, with 7 bases matching TRBD2. V gave up 5 bases and J gave up 2 bases; unmatched junction bases: 18. This CDR3 has 18 amino acids. Germline V gene sequence: CDR1 LNHNV, CDR2 YYDKDF (reference sequence). The DNA for the CDR3 is TGTGCCACCAGCCAAGGCCTAGCGGAACTATTTGGGGCCTACGAGCAGTACTTC. Its protein product is CATSQGLAELFGAYEQYF.

In this sample, this clonotype turned up a few times. The V call is TRBV12-3 or TRBV12-4, the J call TRBJ1-2; unclear D gene. The CDR3 is made up of 14 amino acids. With 5 bases removed from V and 7 bases from J, the gap between germline ends came to 17 bases. The DNA for the CDR3 is TGTGCCAGCAGTGAACCTCGGCTGGCGGGTGGCTACACCTTC. Translation gives CASSEPRLAGGYTF.

This clonotype has ten or more counts. This chain links TRBV7-9 with TRBJ1-3, with D tentatively TRBD1 (6 bases). Between the trimmed V and J ends, which lost 5 bases and 0 bases, there was a span of 11 bases. The CDR3 has 15 amino acids. Germline values: CDR1 SEHNR, CDR2 FQNEAQ (reference sequence). The CDR3 sequence is CASSARTDSGNTIYF. Written as DNA, the CDR3 is TGTGCCAGCAGCGCCCGGACAGACTCTGGAAACACCATATATTTT.

This clonotype was picked up a small number of times. A much larger clone differs from this one at a single base, so this may be a read error. The CDR3 region has the DNA TGTGCCACCAGCAGAGATTTCGCGAGGCAGTGCTTC. It encodes CATSRDFARQCF. The chain is built from TRBV15 and TRBJ2-7; no clear D gene. The CDR3 totals 12 residues. CDR1 and CDR2 from the germline V gene are LNHNV and YYDKDF (reference sequence).

The chain uses TRBV11-1 and TRBJ2-2; TRBD2 is a possible D gene (6 bases). The V gene's germline CDR1 is SGHAT and CDR2 FQDESV (reference sequence). V shed 3 bases and J shed 0 bases, with 11 bases lying between them. The CDR3 is 16 residues long. CDR3 nucleotides: TGTGCCAGCAGCTTCTGGGCGGGGACGAACACCGGGGAGCTGTTTTTT. Its protein is CASSFWAGTNTGELFF.

The rearrangement joins TRBV6-5 to TRBJ1-4; tentatively, D is TRBD1 (6 bases). This CDR3 is built from 18 residues. The germline V gene encodes CDR1 MNHEY and CDR2 SVGAGI. V gave up 7 bases and J gave up 5 bases, with 26 bases separating them. The CDR3 loop reads CASMPRVGLGQRNEKLFF. CDR3 DNA sequence: TGTGCCAGCATGCCGCGCGTGGGACTCGGACAGCGAAATGAAAAACTGTTTTTT.

This clonotype has a count of ten or more. One junction end does not reproduce the germline sequence, and a read error may be involved. The rearrangement joins TRBV7-9 to TRBJ2-2; possibly TRBD1 for D (6 bases). Germline lookup yields CDR1 SEHNR and CDR2 FQNEAQ (reference sequence). The CDR3 is made up of 18 amino acids. CDR3 in DNA: TGTGCCAGCAGCTCGATCCCCGGGACAACCATGAACTCCGGGGAGCTGTTTTTT. It specifies CASSSIPGTTMNSGELFF.

This clonotype has ten or more counts. V gene TRBV6-2 or TRBV6-3 combines with J gene TRBJ2-7; D perhaps matches TRBD1 (5 bases). The CDR3 loop spans 12 amino acids. The germline V gene encodes CDR1 MNHEY and CDR2 SVGEGT. V lost 0 bases and J 9 bases, leaving 9 bases between the germline ends. CDR3 sequence (DNA): TGTGCCAGCAGTTACTCAGGGGATGTGCAGTACTTC. Translated: CASSYSGDVQYF.

The chain recombines TRBV27 with TRBJ2-2; TRBD1 might be the D (5 bases). Trimming took off 5 bases at V and 5 bases at J, with 15 bases between the two ends. CDR3 size: 15 residues. Germline values: CDR1 MNHEY, CDR2 SMNVEV (reference sequence). The CDR3 reads CASSTPRQRTGELFF. DNA of the CDR3: TGTGCCAGCAGTACTCCCCGACAGAGAACCGGGGAGCTGTTTTTT.

The chain couples TRBV20-1 to TRBJ2-7; TRBD2 agrees at 9 bases. Germline CDR1 reads DFQATT; CDR2 reads SNEGSKA (reference sequence). The junction had 6 bases not matched to a gene; V was cut back by 0 bases and J by 3 bases. The CDR3 is 15 amino acids. This CDR3 reads CSARDRGSGGYEQYF. DNA of the CDR3: TGCAGTGCTAGAGATCGAGGTAGCGGGGGCTACGAGCAGTACTTC.

This clonotype was found many times. V gene TRBV9 combines with J gene TRBJ1-3; TRBD1 matches 11 bases. CDR1 and CDR2 (germline): SGDLS, YYNGEE. J lost 4 bases, V lost 4 bases, and 7 bases had no gene match. This CDR3 comprises 16 residues. CDR3 DNA sequence: TGTGCCAGCAGCCCGACCGGACAGGGGGCGGGAAACACCATATATTTT. Its protein product is CASSPTGQGAGNTIYF.

This clonotype was observed many times. The CDR3 here is CAIASLGGEKLFF. In DNA, the CDR3 is TGTGCCATCGCCTCACTCGGGGGAGAAAAACTGTTTTTT. V gene TRBV10-3 combines with J gene TRBJ1-4; D possibly corresponds to TRBD1 (5 bases). The germline CDR1 and CDR2 sequences are ENHRY and SYGVKD. Trimming removed 8 bases from V and 8 bases from J, with 15 bases in between. The CDR3 loop spans 13 amino acids.

This clonotype was observed many times. The chain joins TRBV7-9 to TRBJ2-7, with TRBD2 matching over 9 bases. Germline V gene lookup returns CDR1 SEHNR and CDR2 FQNEAQ (reference sequence). CDR3 length: 13 residues. J gave up 6 bases and V 3 bases, and 3 bases lay outside the gene matches. The CDR3 region has the DNA TGTGCCAGCAGCTTGCGCGGGGGGGGCGAGCAGTACTTC. Translation gives CASSLRGGGEQYF.

There are many counts of this clonotype. The chain links TRBV3-1 to TRBJ1-6, with D perhaps matching TRBD1 (5 bases). The ends were cut back, 2 bases at V and 11 bases at J, with 7 bases in the middle. The CDR3 loop spans 12 amino acids. Germline V CDR1 and CDR2: LGHDT, YNNKEL (reference sequence). CDR3 sequence reads: CASSQRGTPLHF. CDR3 coding DNA: TGTGCCAGCAGCCAAAGGGGTACACCCCTCCACTTT.